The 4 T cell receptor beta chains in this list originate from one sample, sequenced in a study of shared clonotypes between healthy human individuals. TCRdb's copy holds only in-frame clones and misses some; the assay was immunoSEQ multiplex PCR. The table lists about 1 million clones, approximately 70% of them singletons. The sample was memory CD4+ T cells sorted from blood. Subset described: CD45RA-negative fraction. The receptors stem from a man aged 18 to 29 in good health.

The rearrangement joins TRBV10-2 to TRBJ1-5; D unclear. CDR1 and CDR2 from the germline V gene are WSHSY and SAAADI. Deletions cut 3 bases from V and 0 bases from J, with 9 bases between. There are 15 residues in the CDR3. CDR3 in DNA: TGCGCCAGCAGTGATTGGGGATTTAGCAATCAGCCCCAGCATTTT. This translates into CASSDWGFSNQPQHF.

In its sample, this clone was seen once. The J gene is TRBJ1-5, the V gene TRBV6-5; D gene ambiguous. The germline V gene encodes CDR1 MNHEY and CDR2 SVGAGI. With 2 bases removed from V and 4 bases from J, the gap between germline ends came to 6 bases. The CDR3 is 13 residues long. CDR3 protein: CASSYLINQPQHF. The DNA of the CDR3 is TGTGCCAGCAGTTACCTCATAAATCAGCCCCAGCATTTT.

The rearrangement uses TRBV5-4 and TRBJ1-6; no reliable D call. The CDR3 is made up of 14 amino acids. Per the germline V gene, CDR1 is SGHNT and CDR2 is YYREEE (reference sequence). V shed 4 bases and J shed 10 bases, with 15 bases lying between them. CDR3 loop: CASSLRASGSPLHF. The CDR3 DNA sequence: TGTGCCAGCAGCCTCCGGGCCTCTGGGTCACCCCTCCACTTT. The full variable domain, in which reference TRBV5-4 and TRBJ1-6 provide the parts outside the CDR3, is ETGVTQSPTHLIKTRGQQVTLRCSSQSGHNTVSWYQQALGQGPQFIFQYYREEENGRGNFPPRFSGLQFPNYSSELNVNALELDDSALYLCASSLRASGSPLHFGNGTRLTVT.

In nucleotides, the CDR3 is TGTGCCAGCAGCCTCGCGGGGACCAGGGCAGACTATGGCTACACCTTC. Translated, it gives CASSLAGTRADYGYTF. The rearrangement joins TRBV9 to TRBJ1-2, with D possibly TRBD1 on 5 matching bases. The CDR3 is 16 residues long. The germline CDR1 and CDR2 sequences are SGDLS and YYNGEE. Trimming took 4 bases from V and 3 from J, leaving 19 bases between them.